The entry that follows covers one T cell receptor (beta chain) sequence. Its antigen is currently unknown. The sample is drawn from a study of shared clonotypes between healthy human individuals. CD45RO-negative, CCR7-selected cells formed the naive CD8 fraction, which excluded terminally differentiated effector memory CD45RA+ cells. Study donors comprised healthy, HIV-negative adults devoid of recent acute infection or vaccination. Sequencing used immunoSEQ multiplex PCR; TCRdb keeps in-frame clones, though not all of them. The sample lists about 800,000 clones; roughly 96% were seen once. Germline CDR1 LGHNA, CDR2 YSLEER. This CDR3 has 17 residues. The ends were cut back, 4 bases at V and 1 base at J, with 16 bases in the middle. Findings of the study overall: Relative to their counterparts shared across all four donors, non-shared clonotypes exhibited diminished generation probabilities.

The V call is TRBV4-3, the J call TRBJ1-4, with a possible D match to TRBD1 (6 bases). The material sequenced was naive CD8+ T cells sorted from blood. The sequence was collected from a man between 25 and 39 years old in good health. The CDR3 sequence: CASSPDTGLETNEKLFF. The DNA of the CDR3 is TGCGCCAGCAGCCCAGACACAGGGTTGGAAACTAATGAAAAACTGTTTTTT.